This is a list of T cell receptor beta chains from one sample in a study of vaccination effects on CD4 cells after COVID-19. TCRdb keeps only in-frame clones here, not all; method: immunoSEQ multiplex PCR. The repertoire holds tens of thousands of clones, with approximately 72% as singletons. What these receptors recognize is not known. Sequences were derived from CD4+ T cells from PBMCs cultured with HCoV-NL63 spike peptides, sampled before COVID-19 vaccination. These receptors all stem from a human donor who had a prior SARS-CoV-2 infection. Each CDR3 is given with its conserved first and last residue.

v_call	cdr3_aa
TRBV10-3	CAIRGSADTQYF
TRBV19	CASRTHPLLGFDGYTF
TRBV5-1	CASSPGWADQPQHF
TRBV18	CASSRSRDDYSPLHF
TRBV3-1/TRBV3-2	CASSHPSRGGQYF
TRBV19	CASSSARDFEAFF
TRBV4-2	CASSQALGQETDTQYF
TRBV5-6	CASSSTIVSGRIQETQYF
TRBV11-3	CASSLSPVADNEQFF
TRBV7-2	CASSSTSLASTDTQYF
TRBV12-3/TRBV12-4	CASSFNSPLHF
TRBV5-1	CASSLLLAGGNEQFF
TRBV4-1	CASSLALAGGLETQYF
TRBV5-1	CASSPQGNNQPQHF
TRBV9	CASSARWRNTEAFF
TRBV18	CASSRERAAETQYF
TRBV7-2	CASSLVLAYNEQFF
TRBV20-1	CSASLAGTEETQYF
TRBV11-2	CASSLFGPGSTDTQYF
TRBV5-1	CASSLTTGVIKAFF
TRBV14	CASSQEGTRSRLQFF
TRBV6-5	CASSSPTGGLKTQYF
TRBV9	CASSVRAGYNEQFF
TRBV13	CASSLRPSDSYEQYF
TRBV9	CASSVAPDRGDGYTF
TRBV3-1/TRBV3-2	CASSQRGMSPLHF
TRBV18	CASSPPAGATRNTIYF
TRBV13	CASSLADKMNTEAFF
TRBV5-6	CASSAGEWETQYF
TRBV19	CASSARGGGDGYTF
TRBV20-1	CSASNTGNEQFF
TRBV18	CASSPPGYYGYTF
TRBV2	CASRDRVAGGELFF
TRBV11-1	CASSPDRSSYNEQFF
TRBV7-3	CASSTRQGPGTTNEKLFF
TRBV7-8	CASSLWGTQETQYF
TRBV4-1	CASSRQGNTEAFF
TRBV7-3	CASSSGPRYEQYF
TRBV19	CASSKDPGSQETQYF
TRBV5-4	CASSDPGQGGLGQFF
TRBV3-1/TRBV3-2	CASSQAGGYTF
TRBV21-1	CASQGELGGFTEAFF
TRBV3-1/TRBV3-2	CASTIDGSSSSYEQYF
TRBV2	CASSEAARGGTGELFF
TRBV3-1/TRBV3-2	CASSHRVTYEQYF
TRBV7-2	CASSYSGTGMTDTQYF
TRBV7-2	CASSLAAEDYTF
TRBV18	CASSPIIGTGYTF
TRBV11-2	CASSPGQGTTDTQYF